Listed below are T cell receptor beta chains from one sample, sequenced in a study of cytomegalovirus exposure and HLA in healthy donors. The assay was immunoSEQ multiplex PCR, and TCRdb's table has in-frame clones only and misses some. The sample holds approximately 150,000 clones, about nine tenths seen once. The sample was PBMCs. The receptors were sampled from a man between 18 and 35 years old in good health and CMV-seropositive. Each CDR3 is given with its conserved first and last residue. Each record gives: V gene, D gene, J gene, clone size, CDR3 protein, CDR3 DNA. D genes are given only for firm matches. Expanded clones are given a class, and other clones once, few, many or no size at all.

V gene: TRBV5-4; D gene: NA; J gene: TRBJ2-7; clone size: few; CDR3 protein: CATRASSYEQYF; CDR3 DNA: TGTGCCACCCGAGCGAGCTCCTACGAGCAGTACTTC
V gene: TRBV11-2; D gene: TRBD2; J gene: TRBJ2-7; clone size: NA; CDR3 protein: CASRPTSGRFGEQYF; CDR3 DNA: TGTGCCAGCAGGCCGACTAGCGGGAGGTTTGGAGAGCAGTACTTC
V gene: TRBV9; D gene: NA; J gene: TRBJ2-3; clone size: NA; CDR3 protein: CASSVALASTDTQYF; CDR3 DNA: TGTGCCAGCAGCGTAGCCCTAGCTAGCACAGATACGCAGTATTTT
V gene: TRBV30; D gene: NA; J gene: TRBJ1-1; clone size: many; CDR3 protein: CAWSAWGRAEAFF; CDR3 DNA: TGTGCCTGGAGTGCGTGGGGGAGGGCTGAAGCTTTCTTT
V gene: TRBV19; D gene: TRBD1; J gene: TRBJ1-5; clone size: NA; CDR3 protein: CASSNPTGNNQPQHF; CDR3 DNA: TGTGCCAGTAGTAACCCGACAGGGAACAATCAGCCCCAGCATTTT
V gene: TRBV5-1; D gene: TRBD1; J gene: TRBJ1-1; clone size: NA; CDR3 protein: CASSFSPTGAAEAFF; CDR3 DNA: TGCGCCAGCAGCTTTTCTCCGACAGGGGCAGCTGAAGCTTTCTTT
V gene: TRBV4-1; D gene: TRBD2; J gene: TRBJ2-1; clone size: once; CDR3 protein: CASSQAAERDAYNEQFF; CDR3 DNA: TGCGCCAGCAGCCAAGCTGCGGAGCGGGACGCCTACAATGAGCAGTTCTTC
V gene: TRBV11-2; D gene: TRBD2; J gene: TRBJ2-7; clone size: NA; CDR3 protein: CASSLGGSYEQYF; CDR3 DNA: TGTGCCAGCAGCTTGGGAGGGAGCTACGAGCAGTACTTC
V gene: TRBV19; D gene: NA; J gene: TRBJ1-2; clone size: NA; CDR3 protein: CASSIEGRGYTF; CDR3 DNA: TGTGCCAGTAGTATTGAGGGTCGGGGCTACACCTTC
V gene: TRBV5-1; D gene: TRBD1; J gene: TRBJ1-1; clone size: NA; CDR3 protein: CASSLSTGVNTEAFF; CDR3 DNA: TGCGCCAGCAGCTTGTCGACAGGGGTAAATACTGAAGCTTTCTTT
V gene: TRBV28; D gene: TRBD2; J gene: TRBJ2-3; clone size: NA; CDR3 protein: CASRSGGTDTQYF; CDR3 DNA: TGTGCCAGTAGAAGCGGGGGCACAGATACGCAGTATTTT
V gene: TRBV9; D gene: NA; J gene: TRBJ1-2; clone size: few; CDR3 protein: CASSGKTGLDGYTF; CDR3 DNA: TGTGCCAGCAGCGGAAAAACAGGGCTGGATGGCTACACCTTC
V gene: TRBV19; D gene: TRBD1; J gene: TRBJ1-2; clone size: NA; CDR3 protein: CASRTRGAHTNYGYTF; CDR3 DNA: TGTGCCAGTAGGACCAGGGGGGCGCATACTAACTATGGCTACACCTTC
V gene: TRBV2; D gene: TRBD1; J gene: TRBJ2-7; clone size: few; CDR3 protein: CASTQGREGYEQYF; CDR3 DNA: TGTGCCAGCACACAGGGGCGCGAAGGGTACGAGCAGTACTTC
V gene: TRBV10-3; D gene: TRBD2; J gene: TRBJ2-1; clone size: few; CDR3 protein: CAISGTSGGANNEQFF; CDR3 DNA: TGTGCCATCAGTGGGACTAGCGGGGGGGCCAACAATGAGCAGTTCTTC